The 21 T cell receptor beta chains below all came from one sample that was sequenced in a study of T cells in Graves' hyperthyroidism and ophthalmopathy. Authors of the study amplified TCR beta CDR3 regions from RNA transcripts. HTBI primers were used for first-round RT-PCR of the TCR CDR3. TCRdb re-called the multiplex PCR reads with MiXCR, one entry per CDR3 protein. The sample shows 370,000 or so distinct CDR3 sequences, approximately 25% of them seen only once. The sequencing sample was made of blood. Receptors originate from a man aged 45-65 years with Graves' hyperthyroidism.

CDR3 nucleotide sequence: TGTGCCAGCAGTTCTAAGTTCAACTCGGGGGGCTACACCTTC. Translated: CASSSKFNSGGYTF. The chain recombines TRBV28 with TRBJ1-2; D remains unclear. Trimming removed 4 bases at V and 8 bases at J, with 17 bases between. CDR3 length equals 14 residues. Germline loops: CDR1 MDHEN, CDR2 SYDVKM.

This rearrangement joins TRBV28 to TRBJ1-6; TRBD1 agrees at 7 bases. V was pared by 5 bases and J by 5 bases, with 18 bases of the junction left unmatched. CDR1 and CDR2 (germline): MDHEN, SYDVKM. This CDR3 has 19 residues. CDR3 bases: TGTGCCAGCAGTCTCGACAGGGCGTCTGTGGGGGATAATAATTCACCCCTCCACTTT. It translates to CASSLDRASVGDNNSPLHF. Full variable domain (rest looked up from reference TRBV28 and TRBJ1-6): DVKVTQSSRYLVKRTGEKVFLECVQDMDHENMFWYRQDPGLGLRLIYFSYDVKMKEKGDIPEGYSVSREKKERFSLILESASTNQTSMYLCASSLDRASVGDNNSPLHFGNGTRLTVT.

CDR3 in DNA: TGTGCCAGCAGCTTAGAAGGGACTAGCGGGAGGAATGGCGAGCAGTACTTC. Its protein product is CASSLEGTSGRNGEQYF. This rearrangement joins TRBV7-6 to TRBJ2-7; TRBD2 matches at 15 bases. V trimming: 1 base; J trimming: 6 bases; junction bases outside the gene matches: 7. This CDR3 contains 17 residues. The germline V gene has CDR1 SGHVS and CDR2 FNYEAQ.

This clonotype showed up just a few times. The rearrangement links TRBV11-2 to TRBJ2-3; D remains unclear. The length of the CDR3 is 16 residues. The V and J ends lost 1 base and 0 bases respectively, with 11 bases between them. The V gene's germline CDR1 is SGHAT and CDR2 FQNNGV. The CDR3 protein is CASSLAQRRSTDTQYF. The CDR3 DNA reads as TGTGCCAGCAGCTTAGCCCAGAGACGAAGCACAGATACGCAGTATTTT.

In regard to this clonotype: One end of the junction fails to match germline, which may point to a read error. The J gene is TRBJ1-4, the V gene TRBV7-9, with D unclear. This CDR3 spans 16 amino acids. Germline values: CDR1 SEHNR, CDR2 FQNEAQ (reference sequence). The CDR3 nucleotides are TGTGCCAGCGGCTTAGGTTCGACGGCTGAAGATGAAAAACTGTTTTTT. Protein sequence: CASGLGSTAEDEKLFF.

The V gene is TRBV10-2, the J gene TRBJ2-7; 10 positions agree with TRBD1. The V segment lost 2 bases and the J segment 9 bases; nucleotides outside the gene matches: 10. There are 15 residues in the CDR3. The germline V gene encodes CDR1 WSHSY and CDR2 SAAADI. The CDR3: CASSERDRGPRRQYF. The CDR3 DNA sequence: TGCGCCAGCAGTGAGAGGGACAGGGGCCCTCGGAGGCAGTACTTC.

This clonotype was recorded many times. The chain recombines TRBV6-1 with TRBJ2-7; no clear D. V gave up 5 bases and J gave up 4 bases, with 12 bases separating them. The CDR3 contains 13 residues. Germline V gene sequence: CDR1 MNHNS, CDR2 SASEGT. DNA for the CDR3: TGTGCCAGCAGTTATAGCCAGGCGTACGAGCAGTACTTC. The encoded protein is CASSYSQAYEQYF.

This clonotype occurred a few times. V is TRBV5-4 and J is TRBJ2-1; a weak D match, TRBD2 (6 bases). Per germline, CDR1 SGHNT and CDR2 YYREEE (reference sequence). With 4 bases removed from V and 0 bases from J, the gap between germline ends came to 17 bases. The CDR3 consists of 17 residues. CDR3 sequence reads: CASSGGGVGGSYNEQFF. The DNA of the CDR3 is TGTGCCAGCAGCGGGGGTGGGGTGGGAGGCTCCTACAATGAGCAGTTCTTC.

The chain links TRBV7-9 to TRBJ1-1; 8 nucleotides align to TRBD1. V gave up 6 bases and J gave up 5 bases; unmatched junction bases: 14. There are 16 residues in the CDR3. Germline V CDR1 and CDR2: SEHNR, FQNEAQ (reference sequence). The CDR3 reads CASRRLGTGGGTEAFF. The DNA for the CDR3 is TGTGCCAGCAGACGACTTGGAACAGGGGGAGGGACTGAAGCTTTCTTT.

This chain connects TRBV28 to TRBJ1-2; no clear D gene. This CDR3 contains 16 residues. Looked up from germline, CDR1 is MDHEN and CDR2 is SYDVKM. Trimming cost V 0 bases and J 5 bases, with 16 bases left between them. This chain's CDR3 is CASSLWADASGYGYTF. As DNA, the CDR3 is TGTGCCAGCAGTTTATGGGCCGACGCCAGTGGGTATGGCTACACCTTC.

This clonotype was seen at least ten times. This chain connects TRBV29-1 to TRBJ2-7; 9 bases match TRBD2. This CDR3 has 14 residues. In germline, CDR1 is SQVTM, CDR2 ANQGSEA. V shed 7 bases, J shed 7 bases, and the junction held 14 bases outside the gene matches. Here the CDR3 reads CSAYIGTSNIEQYF. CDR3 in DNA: TGCAGCGCCTACATCGGGACTAGCAACATTGAGCAGTACTTC.

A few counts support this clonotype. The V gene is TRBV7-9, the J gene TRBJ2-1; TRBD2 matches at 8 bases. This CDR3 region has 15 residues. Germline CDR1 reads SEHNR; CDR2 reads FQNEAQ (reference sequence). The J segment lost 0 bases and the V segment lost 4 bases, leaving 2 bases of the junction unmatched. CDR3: CASSYGRASYNEQFF. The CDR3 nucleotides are TGTGCCAGCAGCTACGGGAGGGCCTCCTACAATGAGCAGTTCTTC.

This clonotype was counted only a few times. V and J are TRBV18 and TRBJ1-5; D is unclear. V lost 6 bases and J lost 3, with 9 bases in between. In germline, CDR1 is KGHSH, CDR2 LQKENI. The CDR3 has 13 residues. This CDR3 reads CASSETDNQPQHF. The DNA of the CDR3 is TGTGCCAGCTCGGAGACCGACAATCAGCCCCAGCATTTT.

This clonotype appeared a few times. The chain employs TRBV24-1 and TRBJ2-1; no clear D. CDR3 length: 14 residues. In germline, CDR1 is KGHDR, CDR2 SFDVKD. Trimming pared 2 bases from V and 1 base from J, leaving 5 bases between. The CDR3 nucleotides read TGTGCCACCAGTGATTACTTGTCCTACAATGAGCAGTTCTTC. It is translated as CATSDYLSYNEQFF.

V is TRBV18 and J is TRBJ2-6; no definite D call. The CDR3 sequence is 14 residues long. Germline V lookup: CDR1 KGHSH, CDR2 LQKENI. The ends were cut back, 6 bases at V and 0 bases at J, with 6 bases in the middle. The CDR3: CASSPDSGANVLTF. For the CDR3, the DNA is TGTGCCAGCTCCCCTGACTCTGGGGCCAACGTCCTGACTTTC.

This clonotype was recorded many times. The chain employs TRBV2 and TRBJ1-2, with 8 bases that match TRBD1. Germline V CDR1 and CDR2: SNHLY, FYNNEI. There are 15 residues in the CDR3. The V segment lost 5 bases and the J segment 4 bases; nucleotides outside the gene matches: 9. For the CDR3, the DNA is TGTGCCAGCAGTCCCGGGACAGGAGACTTCTATGGCTACACCTTC. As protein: CASSPGTGDFYGYTF.

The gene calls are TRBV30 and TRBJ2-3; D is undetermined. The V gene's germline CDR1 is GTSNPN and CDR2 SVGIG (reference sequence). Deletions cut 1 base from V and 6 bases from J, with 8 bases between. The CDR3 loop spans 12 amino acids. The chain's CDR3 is CAWSEGGDTQYF. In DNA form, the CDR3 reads TGTGCCTGGAGTGAGGGCGGTGATACGCAGTATTTT.

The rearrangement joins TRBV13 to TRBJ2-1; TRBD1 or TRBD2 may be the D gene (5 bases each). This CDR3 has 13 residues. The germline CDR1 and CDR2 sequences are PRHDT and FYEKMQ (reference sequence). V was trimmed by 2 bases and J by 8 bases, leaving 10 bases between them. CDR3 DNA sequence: TGTGCCAGCAGCTTAACGCAGGGACATGAGCAGTTCTTC. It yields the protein CASSLTQGHEQFF.

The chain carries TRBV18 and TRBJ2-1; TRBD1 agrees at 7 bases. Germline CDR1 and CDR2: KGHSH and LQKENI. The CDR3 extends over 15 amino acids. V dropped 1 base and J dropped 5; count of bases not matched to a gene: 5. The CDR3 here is CASSPLPGTDNEQFF. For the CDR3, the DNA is TGTGCCAGCTCACCACTACCGGGGACAGACAATGAGCAGTTCTTC.

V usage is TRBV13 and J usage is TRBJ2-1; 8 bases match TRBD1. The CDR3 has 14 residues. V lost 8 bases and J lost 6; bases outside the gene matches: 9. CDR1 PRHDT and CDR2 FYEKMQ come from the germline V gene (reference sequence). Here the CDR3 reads CASSRTGPINEQFF. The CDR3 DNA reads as TGTGCCAGCTCAAGGACAGGGCCTATCAATGAGCAGTTCTTC.

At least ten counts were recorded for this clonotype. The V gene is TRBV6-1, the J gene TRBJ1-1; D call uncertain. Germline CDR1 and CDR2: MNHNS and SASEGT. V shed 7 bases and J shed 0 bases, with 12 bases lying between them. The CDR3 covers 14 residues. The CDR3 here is CASTPPGMNTEAFF. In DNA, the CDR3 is TGTGCCAGCACCCCCCCTGGCATGAACACTGAAGCTTTCTTT.